The source of this TCR beta chain is a study of T cells after posttransplantation cyclophosphamide. This clone was counted between two and nine times. Treatment was busulfan-fludarabine conditioning, a marrow graft, and cyclophosphamide on days +3 and +4. The repertoire was sequenced with immunoSEQ multiplex PCR; TCRdb's copy has only in-frame clones and lacks some. The profile covers some 11,000 clones, with around 2% appearing a single time and 15% to 17% taken by the ten largest. Germline loops: CDR1 SGHAT, CDR2 FQDESV (reference sequence). The CDR3 has 15 residues. The V end was cut by 1 base, the J end by 4 bases, with 10 bases between.

The TCR sequence derives from a young adult male patient who received an allogeneic stem cell transplant from a related donor, was CMV-positive, and had no GVHD. Some T cells may be provided by the graft donor. The sequenced sample was PBMCs, obtained after allogeneic stem cell transplant with posttransplant cyclophosphamide. The rearrangement joins TRBV11-1 to TRBJ2-2; D is perhaps TRBD2 (6 bases). The CDR3 reads CASSLGGTPTGELFF. The CDR3 nucleotides are TGTGCCAGCAGCTTAGGCGGGACTCCCACCGGGGAGCTGTTTTTT.